Sequencing of this T cell receptor (beta chain) was carried out in a study of T cells in Graves' hyperthyroidism and ophthalmopathy. Study in general: The blood sample was taken at first diagnosis, before treatment began.

About 10 ml fresh peripheral blood yielded the PBMCs. Authors of the study amplified TCR beta CDR3 regions from RNA transcripts. A first-round RT-PCR of the TCR CDR3 used the HTBI primer set. TCRdb re-called the multiplex PCR reads with MiXCR, one entry per CDR3 protein. This table has 400,000 or so distinct CDR3 sequences, over 12% appearing once. Regarding the study as a whole: A 13 V-J signature model discriminated ophthalmopathy versus stable hyperthyroidism. The model's output predicted ophthalmopathy at a median of around 7 months prior to onset.

This clonotype was observed a handful of times. Its matching antigen is unknown. V gave up 6 bases and J gave up 9 bases, with 18 bases separating them. The CDR3 sequence is 13 residues long. CDR1 and CDR2 from the germline V gene are ENHRY and SYGVKD. This sequence joins TRBV10-3 and TRBJ2-7, with D possibly TRBD1 on 6 matching bases. Sequencing used blood. The receptor comes from a man between 45 and 60 years old with Graves' ophthalmopathy. CDR3 in amino acids: CAISTGTSLWQYF. The CDR3 nucleotides are TGTGCCATCAGCACCGGGACATCCCTCTGGCAGTACTTC.